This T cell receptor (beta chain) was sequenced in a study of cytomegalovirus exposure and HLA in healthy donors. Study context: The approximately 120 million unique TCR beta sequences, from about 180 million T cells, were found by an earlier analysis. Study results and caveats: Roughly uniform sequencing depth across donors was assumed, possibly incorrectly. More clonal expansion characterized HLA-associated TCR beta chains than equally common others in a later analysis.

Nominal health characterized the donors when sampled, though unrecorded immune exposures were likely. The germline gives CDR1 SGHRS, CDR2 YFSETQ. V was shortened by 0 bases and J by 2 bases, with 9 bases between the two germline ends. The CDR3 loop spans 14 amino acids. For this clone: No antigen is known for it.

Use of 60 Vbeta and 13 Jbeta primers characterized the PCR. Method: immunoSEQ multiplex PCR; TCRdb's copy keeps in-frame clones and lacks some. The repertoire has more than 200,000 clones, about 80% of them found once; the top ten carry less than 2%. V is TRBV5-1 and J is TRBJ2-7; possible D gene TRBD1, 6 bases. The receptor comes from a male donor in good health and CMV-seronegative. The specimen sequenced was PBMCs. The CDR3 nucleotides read TGCGCCAGCAGCTTGGCAGGGGCCACCTACGAGCAGTACTTC. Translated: CASSLAGATYEQYF.